This T cell receptor beta chain was found in a study of vaccination effects on CD4 cells after COVID-19. Findings and limits, study-wide: The study dataset contains few convalescent patients and includes no early post-infection timepoints. Spike-reactive clones detected post-vaccine in convalescents consisted mainly of new vaccine-induced clones.

A word on this clone: The antigen is undetermined.

Libraries were prepared by immunoSEQ multiplex PCR; TCRdb keeps only in-frame clonotypes and omits some of them. This sample has around 50,000 clones, with nearly 75% found just once. CD4+ T cell isolation took place after less than 13 days of culture. The person was diagnosed with PCR-confirmed SARS-CoV-2 infection between March and December 2020. Two doses of either BNT162b2 or mRNA-1273 were given to each participant. On both days 3 and 7, half of the culture medium was replaced with IL-2 medium. The receptor comes from a human donor who had a prior SARS-CoV-2 infection. The sample here was CD4+ T cells from PBMCs cultured without peptide, taken after COVID-19 vaccination.

CDR3 sequence: CASSLALLSSYNEQFF. The CDR3 DNA sequence: TGTGCCAGCAGCTTGGCTCTGCTGAGCTCCTACAATGAGCAGTTCTTC. The chain is built from TRBV5-5 and TRBJ2-1, with unresolved D. The CDR3 loop spans 16 amino acids. Trimming shortened V by 0 bases and J by 0 bases, and 10 bases separated the two germline ends. CDR1 is SGHKS and CDR2 is YYEKEE in the germline V gene (reference sequence).